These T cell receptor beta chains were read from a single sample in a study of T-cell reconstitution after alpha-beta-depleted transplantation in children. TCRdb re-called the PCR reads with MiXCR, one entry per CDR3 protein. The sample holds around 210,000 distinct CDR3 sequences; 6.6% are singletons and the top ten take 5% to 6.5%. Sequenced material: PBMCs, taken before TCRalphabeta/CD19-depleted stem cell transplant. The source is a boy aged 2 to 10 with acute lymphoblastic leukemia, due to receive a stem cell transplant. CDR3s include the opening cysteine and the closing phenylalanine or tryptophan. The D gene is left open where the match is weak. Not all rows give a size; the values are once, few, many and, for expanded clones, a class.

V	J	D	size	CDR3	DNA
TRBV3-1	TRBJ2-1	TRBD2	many	CASSQGMASGAQEQFF	TGTGCCAGCAGCCAAGGTATGGCTAGCGGAGCCCAAGAGCAGTTCTTC
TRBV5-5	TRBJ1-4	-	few	CASSLVRTTNEKLFF	TGTGCCAGCAGCTTGGTCAGGACAACTAATGAAAAACTGTTTTTT
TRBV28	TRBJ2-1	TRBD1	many	CASSFRQGYEQFF	TGTGCCAGCAGTTTCCGACAGGGGTATGAGCAGTTCTTC
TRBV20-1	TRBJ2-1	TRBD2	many	CSASLAGGPVYNEQFF	TGCAGTGCTAGTCTAGCGGGGGGTCCGGTCTACAATGAGCAGTTCTTC
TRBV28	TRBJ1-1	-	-	CASRQFNTEAFF	TGTGCCAGTCGACAGTTCAACACTGAAGCTTTCTTT
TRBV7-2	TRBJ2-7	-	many	CASSPDLGDYEQYF	TGTGCCAGCAGCCCCGATTTGGGGGACTACGAGCAGTACTTC
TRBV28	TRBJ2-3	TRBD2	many	CASGPASGVTDTQYF	TGTGCCAGCGGTCCGGCTAGCGGGGTAACAGATACGCAGTATTTT
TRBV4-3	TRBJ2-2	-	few	CASSPSGGSGGELFF	TGCGCCAGCAGCCCCAGTGGAGGGTCCGGCGGGGAGCTGTTTTTT
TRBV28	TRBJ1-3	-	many	CASSWRFSGNTIYF	TGTGCCAGCAGTTGGAGGTTCTCTGGAAACACCATATATTTT
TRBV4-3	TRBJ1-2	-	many	CASSQVGGDYGYTF	TGCGCCAGCAGCCAAGTAGGGGGAGACTATGGCTACACCTTC
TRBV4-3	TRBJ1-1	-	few	CASSQVRGAVFAEAFF	TGCGCCAGCAGCCAAGTGAGGGGCGCGGTTTTTGCTGAAGCTTTCTTT
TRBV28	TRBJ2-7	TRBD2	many	CASSLASGRREQYF	TGTGCCAGCAGTTTGGCTAGCGGGAGGAGGGAGCAGTACTTC
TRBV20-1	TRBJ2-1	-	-	CSANDREGLSSYNEQFF	TGCAGTGCAAACGACAGGGAGGGACTTAGCTCCTACAATGAGCAGTTCTTC
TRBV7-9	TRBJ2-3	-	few	CASSPPNQGRSNTQYF	TGTGCCAGCAGCCCGCCCAACCAGGGACGGAGTAATACGCAGTATTTT
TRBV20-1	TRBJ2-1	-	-	CSATQGPPHNEQFF	TGCAGTGCCACACAGGGACCCCCCCACAATGAGCAGTTCTTC
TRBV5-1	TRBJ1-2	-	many	CASSFDPDGNGYTF	TGCGCCAGCAGCTTTGATCCAGACGGTAATGGCTACACCTTC
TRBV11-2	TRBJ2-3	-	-	CASRHSGGLDTQYF	TGTGCCAGCAGGCATTCCGGGGGTCTGGATACGCAGTATTTT
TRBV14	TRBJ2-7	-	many	CASSQNWGHVYEQYF	TGTGCCAGCAGCCAGAACTGGGGGCACGTCTACGAGCAGTACTTC
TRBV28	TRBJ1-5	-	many	CASSWAGDGQPQHF	TGTGCCAGCAGTTGGGCTGGGGACGGTCAGCCCCAGCATTTT
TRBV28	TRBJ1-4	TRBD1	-	CASRSPTTGNEKLFF	TGTGCCAGCAGATCGCCGACGACAGGGAATGAAAAACTGTTTTTT
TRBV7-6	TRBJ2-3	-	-	CASSLGGRPLDTQYF	TGTGCCAGCAGCCTTGGGGGACGGCCCCTAGATACGCAGTATTTT
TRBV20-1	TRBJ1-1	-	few	CSAPDLEAFF	TGCAGTGCCCCCGACCTGGAAGCTTTCTTT
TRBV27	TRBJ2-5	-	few	CASSRGRAGETQYF	TGTGCCAGCAGTAGGGGCAGGGCGGGGGAGACCCAGTACTTC
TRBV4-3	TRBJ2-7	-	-	CASRGSDSYEQYF	TGCGCCAGCAGAGGAAGCGACTCCTACGAGCAGTACTTC
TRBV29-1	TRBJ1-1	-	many	CSVEGGIYLGTEAFF	TGCAGCGTTGAAGGGGGAATCTATTTGGGCACTGAAGCTTTCTTT
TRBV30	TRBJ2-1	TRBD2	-	CAWSLTGGPGEQFF	TGTGCCTGGAGTTTAACGGGAGGGCCAGGTGAGCAGTTCTTC
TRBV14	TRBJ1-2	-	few	CASSQDLDSFNYGYTF	TGTGCCAGCAGCCAAGATCTGGACAGCTTTAACTATGGCTACACCTTC
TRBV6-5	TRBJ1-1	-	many	CASSYGSTTEAFF	TGTGCCAGCAGTTATGGGTCAACCACTGAAGCTTTCTTT
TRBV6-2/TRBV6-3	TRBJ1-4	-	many	CASSTPREINEKLFF	TGTGCCAGCAGTACCCCGAGGGAGATTAATGAAAAACTGTTTTTT
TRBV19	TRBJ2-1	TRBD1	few	CASSIMTGTEINNEQFF	TGTGCCAGTAGTATAATGACAGGGACCGAAATAAACAATGAGCAGTTCTTC
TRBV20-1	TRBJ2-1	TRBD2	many	CSAIGPTSGANEQFF	TGCAGTGCCATCGGCCCGACTAGCGGTGCCAATGAGCAGTTCTTC
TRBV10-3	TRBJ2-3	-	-	CAISESFGRRSTDTQYF	TGTGCCATCAGTGAGTCATTTGGTAGGAGAAGCACAGATACGCAGTATTTT
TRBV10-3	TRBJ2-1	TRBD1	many	CAVGQSSYNEQFF	TGTGCCGTGGGACAGAGCTCCTACAATGAGCAGTTCTTC
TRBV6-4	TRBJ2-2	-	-	CASSDSRLVGELFF	TGTGCCAGCAGTGACTCTCGACTTGTCGGGGAGCTGTTTTTT
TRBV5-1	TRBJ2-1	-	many	CASSLVTTGYNEQFF	TGCGCCAGCAGCTTGGTAACGACCGGTTACAATGAGCAGTTCTTC
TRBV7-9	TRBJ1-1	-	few	CASRELQQGAFF	TGTGCCAGCAGAGAACTACAACAGGGAGCTTTCTTT
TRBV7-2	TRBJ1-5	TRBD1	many	CASRGTAADNQPQHF	TGTGCCAGCAGGGGGACAGCGGCTGACAATCAGCCCCAGCATTTT
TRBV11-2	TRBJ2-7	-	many	CASSQGDWSYEQYF	TGTGCCAGCAGCCAGGGGGACTGGTCCTACGAGCAGTACTTC
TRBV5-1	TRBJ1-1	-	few	CASSSNGGMNTEAFF	TGCGCCAGCAGCTCGAACGGGGGCATGAACACTGAAGCTTTCTTT
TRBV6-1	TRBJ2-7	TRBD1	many	CASRLTGQGEGTEQYF	TGTGCCAGCAGACTCACAGGACAGGGTGAAGGGACCGAGCAGTACTTC
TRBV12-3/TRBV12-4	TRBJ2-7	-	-	CASSLIGVSYEQYF	TGTGCCAGCAGTTTAATCGGTGTTTCCTACGAGCAGTACTTC
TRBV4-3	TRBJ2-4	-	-	CASSQEGGSNNIQYF	TGCGCCAGCAGCCAAGAAGGAGGGAGTAATAACATTCAGTACTTC
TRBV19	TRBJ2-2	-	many	CASKNRENTGELFF	TGTGCCAGTAAGAACAGGGAGAACACCGGGGAGCTGTTTTTT
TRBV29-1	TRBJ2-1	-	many	CSVRQGSNEQFF	TGCAGCGTTCGGCAGGGGAGCAATGAGCAGTTCTTC
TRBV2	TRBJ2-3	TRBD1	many	CATYQGATDTQYF	TGTGCCACTTATCAGGGGGCAACCGATACGCAGTATTTT
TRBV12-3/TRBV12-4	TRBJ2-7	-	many	CASSFHSGYEQYF	TGTGCCAGCAGTTTCCATTCGGGCTACGAGCAGTACTTC
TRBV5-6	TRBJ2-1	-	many	CASSPSVALFDNEQFF	TGTGCCAGCAGCCCGTCGGTCGCTTTGTTCGACAATGAGCAGTTCTTC
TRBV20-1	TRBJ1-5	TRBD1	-	CSAHTGQLNQPQHF	TGCAGTGCTCATACGGGACAGCTCAATCAGCCCCAGCATTTT
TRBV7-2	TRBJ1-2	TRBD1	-	CASSLDPGTEGYTF	TGTGCCAGCAGCTTAGACCCCGGGACAGAGGGCTACACCTTC
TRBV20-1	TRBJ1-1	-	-	CRGSPPGFSNTEAFF	TGCAGGGGTAGCCCTCCGGGATTCTCGAACACTGAAGCTTTCTTT
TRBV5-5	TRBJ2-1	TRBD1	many	CASSGQGRDEQFF	TGTGCCAGCAGCGGACAGGGTCGCGATGAGCAGTTCTTC
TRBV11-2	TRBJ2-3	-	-	CASSSVVGPPTDTQYF	TGTGCCAGCAGCTCTGTTGTGGGCCCCCCCACAGATACGCAGTATTTT
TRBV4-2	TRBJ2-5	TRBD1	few	CASSRTTGYSQETQYF	TGTGCCAGCAGCCGAACGACAGGGTATAGTCAAGAGACCCAGTACTTC
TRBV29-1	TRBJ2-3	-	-	CSVASEADTQYF	TGCAGCGTTGCAAGCGAAGCAGATACGCAGTATTTT
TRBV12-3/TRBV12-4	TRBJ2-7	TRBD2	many	CASRAGLAASYEQYF	TGTGCCAGCAGGGCTGGACTAGCGGCTTCCTACGAGCAGTACTTC
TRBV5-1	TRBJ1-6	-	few	CASSRVQPLHF	TGCGCCAGCAGCAGGGTTCAGCCCCTCCACTTT